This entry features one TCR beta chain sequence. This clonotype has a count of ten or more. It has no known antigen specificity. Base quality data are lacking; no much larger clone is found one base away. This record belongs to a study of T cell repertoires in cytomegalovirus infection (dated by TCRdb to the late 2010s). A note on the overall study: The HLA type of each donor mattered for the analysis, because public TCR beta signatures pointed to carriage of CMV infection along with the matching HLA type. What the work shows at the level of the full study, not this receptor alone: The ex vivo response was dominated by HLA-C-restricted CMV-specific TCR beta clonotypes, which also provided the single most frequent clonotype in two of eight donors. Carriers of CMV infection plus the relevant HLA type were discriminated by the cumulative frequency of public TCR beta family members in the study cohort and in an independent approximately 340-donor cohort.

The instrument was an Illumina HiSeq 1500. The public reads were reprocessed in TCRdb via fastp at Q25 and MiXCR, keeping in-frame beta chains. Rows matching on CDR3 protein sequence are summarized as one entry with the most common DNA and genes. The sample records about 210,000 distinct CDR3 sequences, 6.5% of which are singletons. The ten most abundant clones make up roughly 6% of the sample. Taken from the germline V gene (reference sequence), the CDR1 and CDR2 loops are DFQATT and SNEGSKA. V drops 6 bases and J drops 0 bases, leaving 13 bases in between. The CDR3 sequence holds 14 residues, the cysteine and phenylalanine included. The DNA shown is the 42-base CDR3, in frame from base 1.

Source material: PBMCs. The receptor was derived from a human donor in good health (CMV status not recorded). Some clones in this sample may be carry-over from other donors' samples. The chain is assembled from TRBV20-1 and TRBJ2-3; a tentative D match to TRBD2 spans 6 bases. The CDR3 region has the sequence CSAPMAGSTDTQYF. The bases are TGCAGTGCCCCTATGGCGGGGAGCACAGATACGCAGTATTTT.